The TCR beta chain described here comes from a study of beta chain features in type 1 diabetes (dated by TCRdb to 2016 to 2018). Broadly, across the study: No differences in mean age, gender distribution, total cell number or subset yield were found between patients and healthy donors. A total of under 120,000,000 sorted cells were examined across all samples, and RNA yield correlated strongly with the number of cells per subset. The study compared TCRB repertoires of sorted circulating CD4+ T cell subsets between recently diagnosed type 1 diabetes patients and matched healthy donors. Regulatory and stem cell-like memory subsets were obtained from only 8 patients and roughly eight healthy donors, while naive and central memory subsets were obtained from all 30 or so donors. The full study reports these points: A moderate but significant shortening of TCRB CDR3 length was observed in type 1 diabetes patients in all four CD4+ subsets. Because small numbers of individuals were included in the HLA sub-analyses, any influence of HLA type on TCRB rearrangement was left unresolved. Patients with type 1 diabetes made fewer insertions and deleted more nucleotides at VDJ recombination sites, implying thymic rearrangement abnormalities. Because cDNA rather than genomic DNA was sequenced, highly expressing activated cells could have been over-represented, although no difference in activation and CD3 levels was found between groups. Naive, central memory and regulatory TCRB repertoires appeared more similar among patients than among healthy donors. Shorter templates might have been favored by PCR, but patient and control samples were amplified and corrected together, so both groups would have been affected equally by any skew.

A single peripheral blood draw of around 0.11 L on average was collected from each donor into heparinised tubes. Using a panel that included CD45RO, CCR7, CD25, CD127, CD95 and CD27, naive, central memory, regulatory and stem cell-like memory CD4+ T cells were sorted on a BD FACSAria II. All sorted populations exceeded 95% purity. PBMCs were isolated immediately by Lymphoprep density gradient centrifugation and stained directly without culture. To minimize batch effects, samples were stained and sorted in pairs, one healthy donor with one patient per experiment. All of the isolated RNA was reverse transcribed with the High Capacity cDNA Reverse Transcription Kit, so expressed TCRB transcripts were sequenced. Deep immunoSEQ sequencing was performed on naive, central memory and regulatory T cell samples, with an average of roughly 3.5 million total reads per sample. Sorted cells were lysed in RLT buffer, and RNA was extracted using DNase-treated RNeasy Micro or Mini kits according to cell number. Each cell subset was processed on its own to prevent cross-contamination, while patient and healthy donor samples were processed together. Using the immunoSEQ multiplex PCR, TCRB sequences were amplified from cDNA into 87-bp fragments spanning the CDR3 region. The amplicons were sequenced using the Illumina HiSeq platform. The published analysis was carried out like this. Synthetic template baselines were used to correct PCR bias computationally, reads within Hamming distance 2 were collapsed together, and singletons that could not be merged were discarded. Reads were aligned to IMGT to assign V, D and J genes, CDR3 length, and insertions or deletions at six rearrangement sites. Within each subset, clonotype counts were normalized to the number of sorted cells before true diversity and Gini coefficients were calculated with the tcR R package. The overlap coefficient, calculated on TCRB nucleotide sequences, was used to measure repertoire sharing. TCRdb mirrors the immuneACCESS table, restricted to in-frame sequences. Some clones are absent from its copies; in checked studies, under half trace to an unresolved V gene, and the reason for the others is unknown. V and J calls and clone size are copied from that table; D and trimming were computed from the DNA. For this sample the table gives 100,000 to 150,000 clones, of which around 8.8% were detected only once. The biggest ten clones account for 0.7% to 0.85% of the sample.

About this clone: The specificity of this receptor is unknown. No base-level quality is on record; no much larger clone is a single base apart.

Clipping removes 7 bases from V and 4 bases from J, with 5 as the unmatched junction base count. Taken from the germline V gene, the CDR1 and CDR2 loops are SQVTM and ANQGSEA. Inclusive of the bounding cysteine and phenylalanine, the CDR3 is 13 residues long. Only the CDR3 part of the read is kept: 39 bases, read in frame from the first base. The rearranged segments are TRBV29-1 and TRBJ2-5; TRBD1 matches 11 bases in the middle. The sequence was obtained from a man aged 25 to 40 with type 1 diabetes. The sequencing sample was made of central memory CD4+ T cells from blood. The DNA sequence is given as TGCAGCGGCCGGGACAGGGGGTCAGAGACCCAGTACTTC. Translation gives CSGRDRGSETQYF.